This T cell receptor beta chain was found in a study of cytomegalovirus exposure and HLA in healthy donors. PCR was performed using 60 Vbeta and 13 Jbeta primers. Data came from immunoSEQ multiplex PCR; TCRdb stores just in-frame clones and leaves some out. Among around 210,000 clones listed, roughly 85% were seen once. As concerns this clone: The antigen is undetermined.

The CDR3 runs 14 residues. V was cut by 1 base and J by 4 bases, with 6 bases left in between. Germline loops: CDR1 SGDLS, CDR2 YYNGEE. Regarding donors, all were healthy bone marrow donors. Study-wide points: According to a later analysis, most TCR beta chains associated with CMV appeared HLA-restricted. CMV antigen specificity was confirmed in vitro for a few CMV-associated chains. Rarity held for most TCR sequences, but there were some public TCRs that occurred in many donors.

Input material: PBMCs. The receptor comes from a girl aged 2-10 years in good health and CMV-seronegative. The V gene is TRBV9, the J gene TRBJ1-6; TRBD1 might be the D (5 bases). The DNA of the CDR3 is TGTGCCAGCAGCGTACCAGGGTATAATTCACCCCTCCACTTT. Its translation is CASSVPGYNSPLHF.